One and the same sample provided the 8 T cell receptor beta chains below, sequenced in a study of radiation and T cells in renal cell carcinoma. The treatment here: 15 Gy SBRT to primary tumor, nephrectomy 4 weeks later. Some clones are missing from TCRdb's copy, which holds only in-frame ones; the method was immunoSEQ multiplex PCR. This table holds around 15,000 clones, roughly 50% found once. The sequences come from tumor tissue, collected from a patient whose treatment included radiotherapy and nephrectomy. These receptors were obtained from a woman aged 55-69 years with renal cell carcinoma.

CDR3 sequence: CASSYNGRRTKQYF. In DNA, the CDR3 is TGTGCCAGCAGTTACAATGGTCGGCGGACCAAGCAGTACTTC. The V and J genes are TRBV6-5 and TRBJ2-7; D gene ambiguous. The CDR3 covers 14 residues. From germline, CDR1 is MNHEY and CDR2 SVGAGI. V lost 2 bases to trimming and J lost 8 bases, with 16 bases between them.

The chain joins TRBV7-1 to TRBJ2-7; possible D gene TRBD2, 5 bases. TRBV7-1 is an ORF, and what it does is uncertain. This CDR3 comprises 13 residues. Trimming pared 4 bases from V and 4 bases from J, leaving 11 bases between. CDR3 sequence reads: CASSLANSYEQYF. The CDR3 bases are TGTGCCAGCAGCTTAGCGAACTCGTACGAGCAGTACTTC.

The chain has TRBV9 and TRBJ1-2, with 9 bases fitting TRBD1. CDR3 size: 15 residues. J was trimmed by 1 base and V by 0 bases; bases with no gene match: 1. Germline CDR1 reads SGDLS; CDR2 reads YYNGEE. The CDR3 DNA follows: TGTGCCAGCAGCGTAGGGGGACAGGGTAACTATGGCTACACCTTC. It translates to CASSVGGQGNYGYTF.

The chain carries TRBV5-1 and TRBJ2-2; possible D gene TRBD1, 5 bases. The CDR3 has 15 amino acids. Per germline, CDR1 SGHRS and CDR2 YFSETQ. The V and J ends lost 0 bases and 4 bases respectively, with 10 bases between them. CDR3 coding DNA: TGCGCCAGCAGCTTGGGCAGGGCGGCCACCGGGGAGCTGTTTTTT. Translated: CASSLGRAATGELFF.

DNA of the CDR3: TGCGCCAGCAGCCCAACCTCGGGGTCCGGGGAGCTGTTTTTT. Residues: CASSPTSGSGELFF. This sequence joins TRBV4-1 and TRBJ2-2; perhaps TRBD2 as D (5 bases). The V and J ends lost 4 bases and 6 bases respectively, with 12 bases between them. The CDR3 consists of 14 residues. Germline V gene data show CDR1 as MGHRA and CDR2 as YSYEKL.

V usage is TRBV29-1 and J usage is TRBJ1-1, with D hard to call. This CDR3 contains 13 residues. Germline lookup yields CDR1 SQVTM and CDR2 ANQGSEA. Trimming shortened V by 4 bases and J by 4 bases, and 13 bases separated the two germline ends. CDR3 loop: CSVVRGGGTEAFF. The CDR3 DNA follows: TGCAGCGTTGTTCGCGGTGGCGGCACTGAAGCTTTCTTT.

V usage is TRBV2 and J usage is TRBJ2-3, with TRBD1 matching 7 bases. Losses at the gene ends were 6 bases for V and 3 bases for J; bases not matched to a gene: 6. The V gene's germline CDR1 is SNHLY and CDR2 FYNNEI. The CDR3 consists of 14 residues. The DNA for the CDR3 is TGTGCCAGCAGGAGCCCGACAGGGACAGATACGCAGTATTTT. This translates into CASRSPTGTDTQYF.

This clone came up many times. The gene calls are TRBV28 and TRBJ1-3; 10 bases are a match to TRBD1. The CDR3 has 15 amino acids. Per germline, CDR1 MDHEN and CDR2 SYDVKM. The V segment lost 6 bases and the J segment 5 bases; nucleotides outside the gene matches: 7. The CDR3 here is CASRNPGQGRNTIYF. The DNA of the CDR3 is TGTGCCAGCAGGAATCCGGGACAGGGGAGAAACACCATATATTTT.